Following are 20 T cell receptor beta chains from one sample sequenced in a study of blood T cell repertoires in COVID-19. Sequencing was performed with immunoSEQ multiplex PCR; in TCRdb, only in-frame clones are kept and a portion is missing. The sample lists 270,000 or so clones, approximately 91% occurring once. The sample consisted of PBMCs or T cells enriched from blood (not recorded which). The source of these receptors is a woman aged 40 to 55 with acute COVID-19.

The rearrangement uses TRBV5-1 and TRBJ1-1; unclear D gene. Germline CDR1 SGHRS, CDR2 YFSETQ. Deletions cut 4 bases from V and 0 bases from J, with 13 bases between. The CDR3 loop spans 15 amino acids. The CDR3 DNA follows: TGCGCCAGCAGCGCTTACGACAAGATGAACACTGAAGCTTTCTTT. Protein product: CASSAYDKMNTEAFF.

This CDR3 is CASSPPPTDLYTF. In nucleotides, the CDR3 is TGTGCCAGCAGTCCCCCTCCCACAGACCTCTACACCTTC. The genes are TRBV27 and TRBJ1-2, with D unclear. CDR1 and CDR2 from the germline V gene are MNHEY and SMNVEV (reference sequence). Deletions cut 5 bases from V and 10 bases from J, with 17 bases between. The CDR3 is 13 residues long.

The rearrangement links TRBV6-5 to TRBJ1-3; D is possibly TRBD1 (5 bases). CDR1 and CDR2 (germline): MNHEY, SVGAGI. The CDR3 is 15 amino acids. Between the trimmed V and J ends, which lost 2 bases and 4 bases, there was a span of 12 bases. In DNA form, the CDR3 reads TGTGCCAGCAGTTACGGGCAGGGTGCCGGAAACACCATATATTTT. Translated: CASSYGQGAGNTIYF.

This clone appeared once. The chain employs TRBV28 and TRBJ1-4; no definite D call. From germline, CDR1 is MDHEN and CDR2 SYDVKM. Trimming took off 4 bases at V and 5 bases at J, with 11 bases between the two ends. The CDR3 is made up of 14 amino acids. CDR3 region: CASSSFRGNEKLFF. CDR3 DNA: TGTGCCAGCAGTTCGTTCCGGGGAAATGAAAAACTGTTTTTT.

The rearrangement uses TRBV15 and TRBJ1-1, with D perhaps TRBD1 (5 bases). Germline CDR1 reads LNHNV; CDR2 reads YYDKDF (reference sequence). V dropped 1 base and J dropped 2 bases, with 11 bases sitting between them. The CDR3 loop spans 15 amino acids. The CDR3 spells CATSRGEGRNTEAFF. CDR3 in DNA: TGTGCCACCAGCAGAGGGGAGGGGCGCAACACTGAAGCTTTCTTT. Looking up the rest from reference TRBV15 and TRBJ1-1 gives the full variable domain: DAMVIQNPRYQVTQFGKPVTLSCSQTLNHNVMYWYQQKSSQAPKLLFHYYDKDFNNEADTPDNFQSRRPNTSFCFLDIRSPGLGDTAMYLCATSRGEGRNTEAFFGQGTRLTVV.

This clone was seen only a few times. The chain employs TRBV28 and TRBJ2-3; 9 positions agree with TRBD2. The CDR3 consists of 14 residues. Germline V gene data show CDR1 as MDHEN and CDR2 as SYDVKM. V trimming: 7 bases; J trimming: 6 bases; junction bases outside the gene matches: 8. CDR3 coding DNA: TGTGCCAGCACCACCGGGACTAGCTCCGATACGCAGTATTTT. This encodes CASTTGTSSDTQYF.

This sequence joins TRBV5-6 and TRBJ1-1; tentatively, D is TRBD1 (6 bases). Germline-derived CDR1 and CDR2 are SGHDT and YYEEEE. The V end was cut by 1 base, the J end by 4 bases, with 23 bases between. The CDR3 is 18 residues long. The chain's CDR3 is CASSLFPRSYRDSTEAFF. The CDR3 DNA sequence: TGTGCCAGCAGCTTGTTTCCTCGGTCTTACAGGGATTCCACTGAAGCTTTCTTT. The entire variable domain, with the rest obtained from reference TRBV5-6 and TRBJ1-1, is as follows: DAGVTQSPTHLIKTRGQQVTLRCSPKSGHDTVSWYQQALGQGPQFIFQYYEEEERQRGNFPDRFSGHQFPNYSSELNVNALLLGDSALYLCASSLFPRSYRDSTEAFFGQGTRLTVV.

This clone has just one count. V is TRBV9 and J is TRBJ2-3; D is possibly TRBD2 (7 bases). The germline CDR1 and CDR2 sequences are SGDLS and YYNGEE. Trimming removed 3 bases at V and 4 bases at J, with 15 bases between. This CDR3 is 15 amino acids long. In nucleotides, the CDR3 is TGTGCCAGCAGCGGATGGGGGGGCGCCGCAGATACGCAGTATTTT. It translates to CASSGWGGAADTQYF.

This chain joins TRBV5-6 and TRBJ1-1; the match to TRBD1 covers 7 bases. This CDR3 has 16 residues. Germline CDR1 and CDR2: SGHDT and YYEEEE. With 4 bases clipped from V and 5 bases from J, the junction kept 14 bases outside the gene matches. The CDR3 loop reads CASSRRSKGAITEAFF. DNA of the CDR3: TGTGCCAGCAGCCGAAGATCGAAGGGGGCAATTACTGAAGCTTTCTTT.

The gene calls are TRBV10-3 and TRBJ1-2, with TRBD1 identical over 7 bases. The CDR3 length is 13 residues. V lost 7 bases and J lost 3; bases outside the gene matches: 5. The germline gives CDR1 ENHRY, CDR2 SYGVKD. The CDR3 here is CAIIRDRDYGYTF. For the CDR3, the DNA is TGTGCCATCATTCGGGACAGAGACTATGGCTACACCTTC.

The gene calls are TRBV6-2 or TRBV6-3 and TRBJ2-7; 10 positions match TRBD2. J lost 4 bases, V lost 5 bases, and 11 bases had no gene match. This CDR3 spans 16 amino acids. Germline assignment: CDR1 MNHEY and CDR2 SVGEGT. CDR3 DNA: TGTGCCAGCAGTGACCCCGCGGGACTAGCGAAATACGAGCAGTACTTC. This codes for CASSDPAGLAKYEQYF.

The chain joins TRBV11-2 to TRBJ2-1; 7 bases map to TRBD2. In germline, CDR1 is SGHAT, CDR2 FQNNGV. This CDR3 is 15 amino acids long. With 3 bases clipped from V and 4 bases from J, the junction kept 6 bases outside the gene matches. CDR3 sequence reads: CASSLAGVGYNEQFF. The CDR3 bases are TGTGCCAGCAGCTTGGCGGGAGTCGGATACAATGAGCAGTTCTTC.

CDR3 DNA: TGCGCCAGCAGCCAGTGGACAGAACCACGCTATGGCTACACCTTC. Residues: CASSQWTEPRYGYTF. The chain employs TRBV4-1 and TRBJ1-2, with a weak D call TRBD1 (6 bases). The CDR3 contains 15 residues. Looked up from germline, CDR1 is MGHRA and CDR2 is YSYEKL. V lost 3 bases, J lost 4 bases, and 15 bases lay in between.

V and J are TRBV24-1 and TRBJ1-2; weak D call: TRBD1 (6 bases). The germline gives CDR1 KGHDR, CDR2 SFDVKD. V shed 0 bases and J shed 6 bases, with 7 bases lying between them. The CDR3 is made up of 13 amino acids. For the CDR3, the DNA is TGTGCCACCAGTGATTTGCAGGGGAATGGCTACACCTTC. It encodes CATSDLQGNGYTF.

This chain joins TRBV6-1 and TRBJ1-4; D is perhaps TRBD1 (6 bases). Germline V gives CDR1 MNHNS, CDR2 SASEGT. This CDR3 has 13 residues. V lost 3 bases to trimming and J lost 8 bases, with 10 bases between them. The CDR3 region is CASSDVRGEKLFF. In DNA form, the CDR3 reads TGTGCCAGCAGTGACGTGAGGGGGGAAAAACTGTTTTTT.

V is TRBV7-2 and J is TRBJ2-7; 9 positions agree with TRBD1. Trimming cost V 4 bases and J 2 bases; bases outside gene matches: 3. This CDR3 has 14 residues. CDR1 SGHTA and CDR2 FQGNSA come from the germline V gene. The CDR3 nucleotides are TGTGCCAGCAGCTCGGGACAGGGAACCTACGAGCAGTACTTC. This translates into CASSSGQGTYEQYF.

The gene calls are TRBV27 and TRBJ2-3; D is perhaps TRBD2 (5 bases). This CDR3 region has 18 residues. The V end lost 2 bases, the J end lost 2 bases, and 20 bases lay between the germline ends. Germline V lookup: CDR1 MNHEY, CDR2 SMNVEV (reference sequence). For the CDR3, the DNA is TGTGCCAGCAGTTTAGGGGATGGGCGGACTTTTGACACAGATACGCAGTATTTT. As protein: CASSLGDGRTFDTDTQYF.

V gene TRBV5-4 combines with J gene TRBJ2-5; 11 bases are a match to TRBD2. V trimming: 4 bases; J trimming: 5 bases; junction bases outside the gene matches: 10. There are 16 residues in the CDR3. Germline CDR1 is SGHNT and CDR2 is YYREEE (reference sequence). The CDR3 reads CASSPIAGGTRETQYF. CDR3 nucleotide sequence: TGTGCCAGCAGCCCGATAGCGGGGGGGACGAGGGAGACCCAGTACTTC. The full variable domain, with the rest looked up from reference TRBV5-4 and TRBJ2-5, is ETGVTQSPTHLIKTRGQQVTLRCSSQSGHNTVSWYQQALGQGPQFIFQYYREEENGRGNFPPRFSGLQFPNYSSELNVNALELDDSALYLCASSPIAGGTRETQYFGPGTRLLVL.

This chain links TRBV19 with TRBJ2-1, with 10 bases lining up with TRBD2. Germline V gives CDR1 LNHDA, CDR2 SQIVND (reference sequence). Trimming removed 6 bases from V and 5 bases from J; junction bases left unmatched: 7. This CDR3 spans 15 amino acids. DNA for the CDR3: TGTGCCAGTAGGAATAGCGGGAGGCAGGACAATGAGCAGTTCTTC. Its protein is CASRNSGRQDNEQFF. The full variable domain, with the rest looked up from reference TRBV19 and TRBJ2-1, is DGGITQSPKYLFRKEGQNVTLSCEQNLNHDAMYWYRQDPGQGLRLIYYSQIVNDFQKGDIAEGYSVSREKKESFPLTVTSAQKNPTAFYLCASRNSGRQDNEQFFGPGTRLTVL.

V usage is TRBV28 and J usage is TRBJ2-7; no clear D gene. Germline V gives CDR1 MDHEN, CDR2 SYDVKM. The CDR3 sequence is 13 residues long. V lost 4 bases and J lost 6, with 13 bases in between. For the CDR3, the DNA is TGTGCCAGCAGTTCAAGTGTGGAGCGCGAGCAGTACTTC. Protein: CASSSSVEREQYF.